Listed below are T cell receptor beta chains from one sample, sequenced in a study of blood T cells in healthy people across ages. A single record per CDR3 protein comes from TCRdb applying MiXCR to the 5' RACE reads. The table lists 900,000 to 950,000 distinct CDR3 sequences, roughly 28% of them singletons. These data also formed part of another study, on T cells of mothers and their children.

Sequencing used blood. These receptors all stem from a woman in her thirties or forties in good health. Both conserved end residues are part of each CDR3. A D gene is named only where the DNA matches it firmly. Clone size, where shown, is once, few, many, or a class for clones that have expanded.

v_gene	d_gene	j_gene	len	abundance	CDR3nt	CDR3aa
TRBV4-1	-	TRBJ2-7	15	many	TGCGCCACACGCCGCACGTGGGAGGAGGGACACGAGCAGTACTTC	CATRRTWEEGHEQYF
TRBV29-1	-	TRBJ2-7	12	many	TGCAGCGTTGGGCGGCAGAGGAACGAGCAGTACTTC	CSVGRQRNEQYF
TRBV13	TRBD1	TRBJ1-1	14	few	TGTGCCAGCAGCAACGGACAGGGGACCACTGAAGCTTTCTTT	CASSNGQGTTEAFF
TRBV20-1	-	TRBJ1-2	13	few	TGCAGTGCTCACGACAGGTTGGACTATGGCTACACCTTC	CSAHDRLDYGYTF
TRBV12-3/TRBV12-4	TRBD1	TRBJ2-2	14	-	TGTGCCAGCAGTATATCTACAGGGGCCGGGGAGCTGTTTTTT	CASSISTGAGELFF
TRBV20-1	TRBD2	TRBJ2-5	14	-	TGCAGTGCTAGGGTCAAGACTAGCGGAGAGACCCAGTACTTC	CSARVKTSGETQYF
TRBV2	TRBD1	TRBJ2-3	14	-	TGTGCCAGCAGGATGGGGACAGGGGGCTATACGCAGTATTTT	CASRMGTGGYTQYF
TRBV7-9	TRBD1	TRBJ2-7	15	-	TGTGCCAGCAGCTCCTGGGACAGGGAAACCTACGGGCAGTACTTC	CASSSWDRETYGQYF
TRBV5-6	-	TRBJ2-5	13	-	TGTGCCAGCAGCTTCCCCCTGGGGGAGACCCAGTACTTC	CASSFPLGETQYF
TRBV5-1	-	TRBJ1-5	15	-	TGCGCCAGCAGCTTGGATTTGTCAGGGGCTGGGCCCCAGCATTTT	CASSLDLSGAGPQHF
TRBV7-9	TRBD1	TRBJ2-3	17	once	TGTGCCAGCAATCCCCGACAGACAGGGGGGACAACAGATACGCAGTATTTT	CASNPRQTGGTTDTQYF
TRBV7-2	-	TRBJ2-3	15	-	TGTGCCAGCAGCTTAGGGGGGCCGAGGGCAGATACGCAGTATTTT	CASSLGGPRADTQYF
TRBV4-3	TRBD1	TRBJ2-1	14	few	TGCGCCAGCAGCCAAGAACCGACAGGGGAGACCCAGTTCTTC	CASSQEPTGETQFF
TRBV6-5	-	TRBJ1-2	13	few	TGTGCCAGCAGACAGGGCGGCGGCTATGGCTACACCTTC	CASRQGGGYGYTF
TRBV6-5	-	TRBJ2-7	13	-	TGTGCCAGCAGTTACCTCTGGGGGGACGAGCAGTACTTC	CASSYLWGDEQYF
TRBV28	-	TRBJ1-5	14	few	TGTGCCAGCATTGAACAGGGCGCCAATCAGCCCCAGCATTTT	CASIEQGANQPQHF
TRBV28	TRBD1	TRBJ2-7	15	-	TGTGCCAGCAGACGGTCCGGGACAGAATTCTACGAGCAGTACTTC	CASRRSGTEFYEQYF
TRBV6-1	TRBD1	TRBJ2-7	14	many	TGTGCCAGCAGTGAACCGGGACAGGCGGGCGAGCAGTACTTC	CASSEPGQAGEQYF
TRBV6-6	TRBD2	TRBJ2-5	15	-	TGTGCCAGCAGACTAATCGGGACTAGTGATAATGAGCAGTACTTC	CASRLIGTSDNEQYF
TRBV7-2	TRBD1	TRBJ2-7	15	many	TGTGCCAGCAGCAAGGACAGGGCTAGCTCCTACGAGCAGTACTTC	CASSKDRASSYEQYF
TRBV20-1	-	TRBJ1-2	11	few	TGCAGTCTTGGACAGCAATATGGCTACACCTTC	CSLGQQYGYTF
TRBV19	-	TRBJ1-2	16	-	TGTGCCAGTAGTATGACACGCTGGAGTGAAAACTATGGCTACACCTTC	CASSMTRWSENYGYTF
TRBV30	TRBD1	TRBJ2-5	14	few	TGTGCCTGGAGTTCCACAGGGGTTGCTGAGACCCAGTACTTC	CAWSSTGVAETQYF
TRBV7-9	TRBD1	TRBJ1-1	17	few	TGTGCCAGCAGCCCGTGGCGTCGGACAGGGAAGAACACTGAAGCTTTCTTT	CASSPWRRTGKNTEAFF
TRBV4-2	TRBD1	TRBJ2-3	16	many	TGTGCCAGCAGCCAAGATTCGGGACAGGGGGCAGATACGCAGTATTTT	CASSQDSGQGADTQYF
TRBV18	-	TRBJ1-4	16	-	TGTGCCAGCTCACCGAGGACGGATACAACTAATGAAAAACTGTTTTTT	CASSPRTDTTNEKLFF
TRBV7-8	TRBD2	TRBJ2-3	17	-	TGTGTCAGCAGCTTTGAGAGGTCTAGCGGGGGTGGAGATACGCAGTATTTT	CVSSFERSSGGGDTQYF